The subject of this entry is one T cell receptor beta chain. CDR3 length: 16 amino acids. With V trimmed by 3 bases and J by 9 bases, 9 bases remained unmatched. Germline V gene data show CDR1 as LGHNT and CDR2 as FRNRAP. This specimen belongs to a study of glioma-infiltrating T cells after dendritic cell vaccination. Overall study: Three intradermal dendritic cell vaccine injections were given every two weeks.

The immunoSEQ assay amplified TCRB CDR3 from up to roughly 2 ug DNA. TCRdb's table, derived via immunoSEQ multiplex PCR, lists solely in-frame clones and lacks some. The data show 70,000 to 90,000 clones, with around 83% seen just once and less than 8% held by the top ten. Specified time point: after dendritic cell vaccination, including at tumor progression/relapse. The receptor comes from a human donor with glioblastoma. This chain links TRBV12-5 with TRBJ1-6, with 9 bases matching TRBD1. The sequencing here drew on blood, taken after dendritic cell vaccination. The CDR3 protein is CASGFTPGQGGSPLHF. In DNA, the CDR3 is TGTGCTAGTGGTTTCACCCCGGGACAGGGAGGTTCACCCCTCCACTTT.